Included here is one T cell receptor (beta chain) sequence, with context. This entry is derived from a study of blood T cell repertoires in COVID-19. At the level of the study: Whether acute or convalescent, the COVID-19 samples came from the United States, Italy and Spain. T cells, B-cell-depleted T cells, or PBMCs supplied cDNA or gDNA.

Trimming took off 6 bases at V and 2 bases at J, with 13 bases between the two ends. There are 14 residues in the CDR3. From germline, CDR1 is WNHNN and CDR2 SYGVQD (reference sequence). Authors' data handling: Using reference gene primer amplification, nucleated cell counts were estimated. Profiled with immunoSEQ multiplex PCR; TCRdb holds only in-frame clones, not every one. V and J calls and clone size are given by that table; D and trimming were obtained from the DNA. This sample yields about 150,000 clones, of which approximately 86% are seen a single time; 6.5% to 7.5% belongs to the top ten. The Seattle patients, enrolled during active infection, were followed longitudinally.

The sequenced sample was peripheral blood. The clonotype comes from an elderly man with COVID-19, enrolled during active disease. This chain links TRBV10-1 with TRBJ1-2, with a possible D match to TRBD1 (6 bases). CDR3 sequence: CASSRGPLNYGYTF. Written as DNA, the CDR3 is TGCGCCAGCAGCAGGGGACCGTTAAACTATGGCTACACCTTC.